Sequencing of this T cell receptor beta chain was carried out in a study of T cell responses to AZD1222 COVID-19 vaccine. Whole-study results and caveats: Sampling that yielded the repertoires occurred only after the peak T cell response. Spike-specific TCR repertoires showed rising breadth and depth after two AZD1222 doses.

The study pooled second doses at about 4 or about 12 weeks. Sequencing was performed with immunoSEQ multiplex PCR; in TCRdb, only in-frame clones are kept and a portion is missing. The sample includes 150,000 to 200,000 clones, around 85% of them seen just once. As regards this clone: Its antigen is unidentified.

The sample consisted of peripheral blood, taken 28 days after the second AZD1222 dose. The TCR comes from an adult who received the AZD1222 COVID-19 vaccine.

CDR3 nucleotides: TGTGCCAGCAGCTTACCAGCCGGGGGGTATTCAGATACGCAGTATTTT. It translates to CASSLPAGGYSDTQYF. The chain has TRBV7-9 and TRBJ2-3; 7 bases fit TRBD2. This CDR3 spans 16 amino acids. With 2 bases clipped from V and 4 bases from J, the junction kept 9 bases outside the gene matches. Germline values: CDR1 SEHNR, CDR2 FQNEAQ (reference sequence).